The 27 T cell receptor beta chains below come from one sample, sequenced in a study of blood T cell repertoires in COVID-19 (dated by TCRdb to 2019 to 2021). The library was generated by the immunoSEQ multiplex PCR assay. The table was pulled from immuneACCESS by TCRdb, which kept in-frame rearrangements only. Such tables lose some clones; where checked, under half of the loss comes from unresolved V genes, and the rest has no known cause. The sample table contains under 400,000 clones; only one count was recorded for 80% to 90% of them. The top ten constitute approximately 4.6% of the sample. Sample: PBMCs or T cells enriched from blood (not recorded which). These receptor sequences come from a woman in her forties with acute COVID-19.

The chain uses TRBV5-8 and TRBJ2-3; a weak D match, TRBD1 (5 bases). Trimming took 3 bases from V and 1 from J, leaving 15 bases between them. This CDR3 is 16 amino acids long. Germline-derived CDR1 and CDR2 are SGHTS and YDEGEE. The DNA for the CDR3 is TGTGCCAGCAGCTGGCAGGGCCCACTGGGCACAGATACGCAGTATTTT. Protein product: CASSWQGPLGTDTQYF.

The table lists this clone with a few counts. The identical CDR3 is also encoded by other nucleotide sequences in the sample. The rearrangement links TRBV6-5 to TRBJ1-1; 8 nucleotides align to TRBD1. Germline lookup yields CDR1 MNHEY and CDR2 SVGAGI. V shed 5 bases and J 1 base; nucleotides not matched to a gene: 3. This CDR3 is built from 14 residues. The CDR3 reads CASSRQGSNTEAFF. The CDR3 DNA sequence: TGTGCCAGCAGTCGACAGGGGTCGAACACTGAAGCTTTCTTT.

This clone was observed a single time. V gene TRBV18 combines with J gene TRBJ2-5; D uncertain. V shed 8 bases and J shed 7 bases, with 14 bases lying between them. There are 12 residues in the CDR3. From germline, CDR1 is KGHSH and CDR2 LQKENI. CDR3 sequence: CASRLDEATQYF. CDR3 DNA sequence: TGTGCCAGCCGGCTAGACGAGGCGACCCAGTACTTC.

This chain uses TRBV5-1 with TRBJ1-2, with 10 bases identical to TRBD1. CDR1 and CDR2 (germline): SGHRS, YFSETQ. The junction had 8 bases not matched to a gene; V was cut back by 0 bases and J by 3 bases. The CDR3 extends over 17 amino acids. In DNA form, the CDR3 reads TGCGCCAGCAGCTTGGGGATGACAGGGGGCGCGGACTATGGCTACACCTTC. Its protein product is CASSLGMTGGADYGYTF.

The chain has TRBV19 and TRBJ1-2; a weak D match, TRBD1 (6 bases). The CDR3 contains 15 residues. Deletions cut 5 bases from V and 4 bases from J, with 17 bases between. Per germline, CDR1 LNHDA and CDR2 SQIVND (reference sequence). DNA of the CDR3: TGTGCCAGTAGTGCAGCCCGGACAGAGGTCTATGGCTACACCTTC. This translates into CASSAARTEVYGYTF.

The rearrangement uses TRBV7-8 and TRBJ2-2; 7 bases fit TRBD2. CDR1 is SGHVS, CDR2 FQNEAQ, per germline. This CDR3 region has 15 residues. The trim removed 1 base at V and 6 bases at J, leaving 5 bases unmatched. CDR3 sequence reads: CASSLDGGSSGELFF. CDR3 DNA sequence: TGTGCCAGCAGCTTAGACGGGGGGTCGTCCGGGGAGCTGTTTTTT. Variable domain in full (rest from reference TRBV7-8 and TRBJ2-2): GAGVSQSPRYKVAKRGQDVALRCDPISGHVSLFWYQQALGQGPEFLTYFQNEAQLDKSGLPSDRFFAERPEGSVSTLKIQRTQQEDSAVYLCASSLDGGSSGELFFGEGSRLTVL.

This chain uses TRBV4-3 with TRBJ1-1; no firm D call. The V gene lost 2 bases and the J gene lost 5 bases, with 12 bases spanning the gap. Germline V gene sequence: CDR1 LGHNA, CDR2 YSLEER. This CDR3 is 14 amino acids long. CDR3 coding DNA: TGCGCCAGCAGCCAAAAATTTGGAGGGACTGAAGCTTTCTTT. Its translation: CASSQKFGGTEAFF.

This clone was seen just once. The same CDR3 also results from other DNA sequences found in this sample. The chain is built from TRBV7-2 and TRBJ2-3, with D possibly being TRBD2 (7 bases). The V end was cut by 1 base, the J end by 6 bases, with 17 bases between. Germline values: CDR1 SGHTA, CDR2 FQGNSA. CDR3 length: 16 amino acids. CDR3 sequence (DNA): TGTGCCAGCAGCTTAGTAGGGGGGGGGTCCGCCGATACGCAGTATTTT. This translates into CASSLVGGGSADTQYF.

CDR3 amino acids: CASSVGQVNTEAFF. The CDR3 DNA reads TGTGCCAGCAGCGTGGGACAGGTGAACACTGAAGCTTTCTTT. The chain couples TRBV7-9 to TRBJ1-1; 8 bases are shared with TRBD1. CDR1 is SEHNR and CDR2 is FQNEAQ in the germline V gene (reference sequence). The CDR3 runs to 14 residues. V lost 5 bases and J lost 0; bases outside the gene matches: 2.

The CDR3 sequence is CASSSRAGGWYEQYF. DNA for the CDR3: TGTGCCAGCAGCTCCCGAGCGGGAGGATGGTACGAGCAGTACTTC. J is TRBJ2-7 and V is TRBV5-4; 9 bases line up with TRBD2. The ends lost 3 bases at V and 4 bases at J; junction bases unmatched: 8. The CDR3 has 15 residues. Per germline, CDR1 SGHNT and CDR2 YYREEE (reference sequence).

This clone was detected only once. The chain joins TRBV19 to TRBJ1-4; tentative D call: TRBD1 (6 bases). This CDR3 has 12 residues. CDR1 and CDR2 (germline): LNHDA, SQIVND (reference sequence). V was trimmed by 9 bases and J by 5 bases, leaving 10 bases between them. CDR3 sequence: CASDDRNEKLFF. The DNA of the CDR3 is TGTGCCAGCGATGACAGGAATGAAAAACTGTTTTTT. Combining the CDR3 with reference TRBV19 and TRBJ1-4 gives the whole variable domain DGGITQSPKYLFRKEGQNVTLSCEQNLNHDAMYWYRQDPGQGLRLIYYSQIVNDFQKGDIAEGYSVSREKKESFPLTVTSAQKNPTAFYLCASDDRNEKLFFGSGTQLSVL.

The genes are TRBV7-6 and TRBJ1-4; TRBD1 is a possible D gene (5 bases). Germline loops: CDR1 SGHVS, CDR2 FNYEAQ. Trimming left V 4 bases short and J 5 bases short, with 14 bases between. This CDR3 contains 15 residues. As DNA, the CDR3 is TGTGCCAGCAGCTCCCGGGCCCAGGGAAATGAAAAACTGTTTTTT. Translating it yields CASSSRAQGNEKLFF.

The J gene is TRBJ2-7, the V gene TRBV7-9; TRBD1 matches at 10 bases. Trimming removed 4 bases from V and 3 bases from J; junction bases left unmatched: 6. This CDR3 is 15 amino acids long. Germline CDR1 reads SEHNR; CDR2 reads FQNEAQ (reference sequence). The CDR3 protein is CASSSRDRGIYEQYF. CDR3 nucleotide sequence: TGTGCCAGCAGCTCCCGGGACAGGGGTATCTACGAGCAGTACTTC.

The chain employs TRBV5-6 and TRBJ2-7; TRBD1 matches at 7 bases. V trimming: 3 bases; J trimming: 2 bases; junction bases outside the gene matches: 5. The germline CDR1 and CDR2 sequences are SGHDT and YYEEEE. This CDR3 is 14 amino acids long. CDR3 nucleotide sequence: TGTGCCAGCAGCTCGGGACAGCCACCCTACGAGCAGTACTTC. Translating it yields CASSSGQPPYEQYF. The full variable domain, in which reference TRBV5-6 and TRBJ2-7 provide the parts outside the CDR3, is DAGVTQSPTHLIKTRGQQVTLRCSPKSGHDTVSWYQQALGQGPQFIFQYYEEEERQRGNFPDRFSGHQFPNYSSELNVNALLLGDSALYLCASSSGQPPYEQYFGPGTRLTVT.

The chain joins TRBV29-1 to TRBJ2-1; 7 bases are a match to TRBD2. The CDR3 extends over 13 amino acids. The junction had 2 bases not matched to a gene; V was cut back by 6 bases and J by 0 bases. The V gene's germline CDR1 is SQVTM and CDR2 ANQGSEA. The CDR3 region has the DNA TGCAGCGTCCGGACTAGCTCCTACAATGAGCAGTTCTTC. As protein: CSVRTSSYNEQFF.

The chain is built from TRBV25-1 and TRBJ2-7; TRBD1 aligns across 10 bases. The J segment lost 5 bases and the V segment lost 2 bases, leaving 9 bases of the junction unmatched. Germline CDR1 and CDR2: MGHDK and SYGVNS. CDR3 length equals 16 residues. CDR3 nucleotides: TGTGCCAGCAGTGAAGGACAGGGGGTCTATGGGAACGAGCAGTACTTC. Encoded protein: CASSEGQGVYGNEQYF.

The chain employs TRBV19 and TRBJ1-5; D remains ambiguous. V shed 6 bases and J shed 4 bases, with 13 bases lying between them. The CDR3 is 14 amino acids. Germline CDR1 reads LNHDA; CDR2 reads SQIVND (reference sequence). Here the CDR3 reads CASRIPGKNQPQHF. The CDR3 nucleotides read TGTGCCAGTAGGATACCCGGGAAGAATCAGCCCCAGCATTTT.

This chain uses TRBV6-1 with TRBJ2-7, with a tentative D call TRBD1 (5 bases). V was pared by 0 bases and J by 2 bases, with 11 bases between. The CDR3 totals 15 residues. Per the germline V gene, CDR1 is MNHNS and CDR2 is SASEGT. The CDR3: CASSEADSFTYEQYF. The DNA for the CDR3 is TGTGCCAGCAGTGAAGCAGACAGTTTTACCTACGAGCAGTACTTC.

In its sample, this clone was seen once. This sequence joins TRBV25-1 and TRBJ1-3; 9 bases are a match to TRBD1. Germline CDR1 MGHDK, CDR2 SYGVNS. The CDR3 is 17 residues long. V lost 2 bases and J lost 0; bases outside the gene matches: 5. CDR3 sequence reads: CASSETQGASSGNTIYF. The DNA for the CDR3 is TGTGCCAGCAGTGAAACACAGGGGGCCTCCTCTGGAAACACCATATATTTT.

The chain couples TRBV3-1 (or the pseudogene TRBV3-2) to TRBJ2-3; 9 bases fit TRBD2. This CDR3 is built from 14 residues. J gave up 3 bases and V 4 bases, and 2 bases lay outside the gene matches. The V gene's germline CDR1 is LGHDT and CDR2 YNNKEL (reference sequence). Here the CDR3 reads CASSRSGGTDTQYF. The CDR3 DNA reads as TGTGCCAGCAGCCGGAGCGGGGGGACAGATACGCAGTATTTT.

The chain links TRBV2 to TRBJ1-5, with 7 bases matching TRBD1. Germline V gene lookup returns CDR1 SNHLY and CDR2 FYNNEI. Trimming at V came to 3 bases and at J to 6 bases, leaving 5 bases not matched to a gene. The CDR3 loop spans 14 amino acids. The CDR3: CASSELTGFQPQHF. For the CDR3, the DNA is TGTGCCAGCAGTGAGCTGACAGGGTTTCAGCCCCAGCATTTT.

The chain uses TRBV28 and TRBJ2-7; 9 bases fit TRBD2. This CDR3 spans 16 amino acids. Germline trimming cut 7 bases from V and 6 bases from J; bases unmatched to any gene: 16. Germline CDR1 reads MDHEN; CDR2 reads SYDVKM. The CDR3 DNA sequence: TGTGCCAGCACCCCCCCGGGGAGCGGGAGGACAGGCGAGCAGTACTTC. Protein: CASTPPGSGRTGEQYF.

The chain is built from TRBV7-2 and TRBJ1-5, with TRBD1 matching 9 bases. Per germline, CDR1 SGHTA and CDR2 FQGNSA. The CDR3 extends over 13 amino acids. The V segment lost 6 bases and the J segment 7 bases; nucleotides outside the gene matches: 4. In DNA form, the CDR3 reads TGTGCCAGCAGTTGGACAGGGGCGCAGCCCCAGCATTTT. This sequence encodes CASSWTGAQPQHF. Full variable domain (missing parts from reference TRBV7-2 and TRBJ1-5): GAGVSQSPSNKVTEKGKDVELRCDPISGHTALYWYRQSLGQGLEFLIYFQGNSAPDKSGLPSDRFSAERTGGSVSTLTIQRTQQEDSAVYLCASSWTGAQPQHFGDGTRLSIL.

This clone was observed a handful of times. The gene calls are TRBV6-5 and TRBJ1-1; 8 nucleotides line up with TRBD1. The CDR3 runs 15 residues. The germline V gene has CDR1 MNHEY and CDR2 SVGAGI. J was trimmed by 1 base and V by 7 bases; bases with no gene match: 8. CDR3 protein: CASKPQGTGNTEAFF. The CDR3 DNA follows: TGTGCCAGCAAACCCCAAGGGACAGGGAACACTGAAGCTTTCTTT.

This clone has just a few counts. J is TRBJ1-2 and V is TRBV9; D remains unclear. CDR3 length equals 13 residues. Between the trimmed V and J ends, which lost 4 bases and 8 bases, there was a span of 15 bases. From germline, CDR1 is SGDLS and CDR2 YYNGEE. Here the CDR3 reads CASSPGGLAGYTF. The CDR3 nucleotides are TGTGCCAGCAGCCCGGGTGGGTTAGCGGGCTACACCTTC.

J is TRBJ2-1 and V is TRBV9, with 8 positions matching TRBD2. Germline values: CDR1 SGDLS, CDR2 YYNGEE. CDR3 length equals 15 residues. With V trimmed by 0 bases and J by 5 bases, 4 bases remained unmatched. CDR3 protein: CASSVALRGDNEQFF. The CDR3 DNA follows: TGTGCCAGCAGCGTAGCTCTGCGGGGGGACAATGAGCAGTTCTTC. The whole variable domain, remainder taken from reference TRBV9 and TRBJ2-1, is DSGVTQTPKHLITATGQRVTLRCSPRSGDLSVYWYQQSLDQGLQFLIQYYNGEERAKGNILERFSAQQFPDLHSELNLSSLELGDSALYFCASSVALRGDNEQFFGPGTRLTVL.

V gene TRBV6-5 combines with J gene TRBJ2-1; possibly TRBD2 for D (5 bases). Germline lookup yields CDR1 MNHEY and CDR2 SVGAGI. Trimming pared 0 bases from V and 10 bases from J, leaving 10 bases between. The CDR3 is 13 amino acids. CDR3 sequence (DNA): TGTGCCAGCAGTTACTCGACCGGGGTAGAGCAGTTCTTC. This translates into CASSYSTGVEQFF.